Listed below are T cell receptor beta chains from one sample, sequenced in a study of STAT5B mutations in CD4+ large granular lymphocyte leukemia. Measured with immunoSEQ multiplex PCR; TCRdb has only the in-frame clones, and not every one. The repertoire holds several thousand clones, with just under 75% as singletons. The material sequenced was PBMCs. These receptors were collected from a woman aged 70-85 years with CD4+ T-cell large granular lymphocyte leukemia. Both conserved end residues are part of each CDR3. The D gene is left open where the match is weak. The listing skips clone size in some rows; elsewhere it reads once, few, many or a size class.

J: TRBJ1-2
D: TRBD1
size: NA
V: TRBV30
CDR3: CAWGVGTGGYGYTF
DNA: TGTGCCTGGGGGGTGGGGACAGGAGGTTATGGCTACACCTTC

J: TRBJ2-2
D: TRBD2
size: few
V: TRBV5-4
CDR3: CASSTPGTRNTGELFF
DNA: TGTGCCAGCAGCACCCCTGGGACTAGGAACACCGGGGAGCTGTTTTTT

J: TRBJ2-3
D: NA
size: NA
V: TRBV29-1
CDR3: CSVSGGRGTDTQYF
DNA: TGCAGCGTCTCGGGGGGCCGGGGCACAGATACGCAGTATTTT

J: TRBJ2-3
D: TRBD2
size: NA
V: TRBV7-3
CDR3: CASSPGLANSNTQYF
DNA: TGTGCCAGCAGCCCGGGACTAGCCAATTCGAATACGCAGTATTTT

J: TRBJ2-7
D: TRBD1
size: NA
V: TRBV7-2
CDR3: CASSSTGNEQYF
DNA: TGTGCCAGCAGCTCGACAGGGAACGAGCAGTACTTC

J: TRBJ1-6
D: NA
size: NA
V: TRBV27
CDR3: CASWSSYNSPLHF
DNA: TGTGCCAGCTGGAGCTCCTATAATTCACCCCTCCACTTT

J: TRBJ2-1
D: NA
size: NA
V: TRBV27
CDR3: CASSPLQGAEQFF
DNA: TGTGCCAGCAGCCCCCTACAGGGTGCTGAGCAGTTCTTC

J: TRBJ1-2
D: TRBD1
size: NA
V: TRBV10-3
CDR3: CAISESTGGSGGYTF
DNA: TGTGCCATCAGTGAATCGACAGGGGGCTCCGGTGGCTACACCTTC

J: TRBJ1-1
D: TRBD1
size: NA
V: TRBV14
CDR3: CASSLVQGGTEAFF
DNA: TGTGCCAGCAGCTTGGTCCAGGGGGGCACTGAAGCTTTCTTT

J: TRBJ1-1
D: NA
size: few
V: TRBV5-1
CDR3: CASRLKGGLPAFF
DNA: TGCGCCAGCAGGTTGAAGGGGGGCCTTCCAGCTTTCTTT

J: TRBJ1-2
D: TRBD1
size: NA
V: TRBV28
CDR3: CASSPPGDRVLRGYTF
DNA: TGTGCCAGCAGTCCCCCGGGAGACAGGGTCCTTCGTGGCTACACCTTC

J: TRBJ1-2
D: NA
size: few
V: TRBV28
CDR3: CASSQDGNYGYTF
DNA: TGTGCCAGCAGTCAAGACGGAAACTATGGCTACACCTTC

J: TRBJ1-1
D: NA
size: few
V: TRBV9
CDR3: CASSPYSTEAFF
DNA: TGTGCCAGCAGCCCCTACAGTACTGAAGCTTTCTTT

J: TRBJ1-1
D: NA
size: few
V: TRBV5-3
CDR3: CARSSGIRNTEAFF
DNA: TGTGCCAGAAGCTCGGGGATCCGCAACACTGAAGCTTTCTTT

J: TRBJ1-5
D: NA
size: NA
V: TRBV10-3
CDR3: CANSGGGNQPQHF
DNA: TGTGCCAATTCAGGTGGGGGCAATCAGCCCCAGCATTTT

J: TRBJ2-5
D: NA
size: NA
V: TRBV2
CDR3: CASSTRETQYF
DNA: TGTGCCAGCTCAACTAGAGAGACCCAGTACTTC

J: TRBJ1-6
D: TRBD1
size: NA
V: TRBV11-2
CDR3: CASSLRRDRAFSYNSPLHF
DNA: TGTGCCAGCAGCTTAAGAAGAGACAGGGCCTTCTCCTATAATTCACCCCTCCACTTT

J: TRBJ1-2
D: TRBD1
size: NA
V: TRBV11-2
CDR3: CASSWGTGDGYGYTF
DNA: TGTGCCAGCAGCTGGGGGACAGGGGATGGTTATGGCTACACCTTC

J: TRBJ2-1
D: TRBD2
size: NA
V: TRBV2
CDR3: CASMGDYVYNEQFF
DNA: TGTGCCAGCATGGGGGACTACGTCTACAATGAGCAGTTCTTC

J: TRBJ2-5
D: NA
size: NA
V: TRBV19
CDR3: CASRQSGETQYF
DNA: TGTGCCAGTAGACAGAGCGGGGAGACCCAGTACTTC

J: TRBJ1-6
D: TRBD1
size: NA
V: TRBV7-2
CDR3: CASSLRQGNSPLHF
DNA: TGTGCCAGCAGCTTACGACAGGGTAACTCACCCCTCCACTTT

J: TRBJ2-1
D: NA
size: once
V: TRBV19
CDR3: CASSTGRSVDYNEQFF
DNA: TGTGCCAGTAGTACCGGACGGTCGGTGGATTACAATGAGCAGTTCTTC

J: TRBJ2-2
D: NA
size: few
V: TRBV5-6
CDR3: CASSLGPNTGELFF
DNA: TGTGCCAGCAGCTTGGGACCGAACACCGGGGAGCTGTTTTTT

J: TRBJ1-1
D: NA
size: NA
V: TRBV10-3
CDR3: CAISGRAGDTEAFF
DNA: TGTGCCATCAGTGGGAGGGCCGGGGACACTGAAGCTTTCTTT

J: TRBJ1-1
D: TRBD1
size: NA
V: TRBV7-8
CDR3: CASSPPGTGGTEAFF
DNA: TGTGCCAGCAGCCCACCCGGGACAGGAGGCACTGAAGCTTTCTTT

J: TRBJ2-2
D: NA
size: few
V: TRBV6-5
CDR3: CASSYSTHTGELFF
DNA: TGTGCCAGCAGTTACTCGACCCATACCGGGGAGCTGTTTTTT

J: TRBJ1-3
D: NA
size: few
V: TRBV7-8
CDR3: CASSPGGSGNTIYF
DNA: TGTGCCAGCTCACCGGGTGGGTCTGGAAACACCATATATTTT

J: TRBJ2-1
D: NA
size: NA
V: TRBV9
CDR3: CASSAPPRAMYNEQFF
DNA: TGTGCCAGCAGCGCGCCCCCCCGGGCCATGTACAATGAGCAGTTCTTC

J: TRBJ2-5
D: TRBD2
size: NA
V: TRBV28
CDR3: CASSFRGGRQETQYF
DNA: TGTGCCAGCAGTTTCCGGGGGGGCCGACAAGAGACCCAGTACTTC

J: TRBJ2-4
D: NA
size: NA
V: TRBV7-2
CDR3: CASSQSRDIQYF
DNA: TGTGCCAGCAGCCAATCCCGGGACATTCAGTACTTC

J: TRBJ2-2
D: NA
size: NA
V: TRBV6-5
CDR3: CASSYRGGELFF
DNA: TGTGCCAGCAGTTACCGGGGCGGGGAGCTGTTTTTT